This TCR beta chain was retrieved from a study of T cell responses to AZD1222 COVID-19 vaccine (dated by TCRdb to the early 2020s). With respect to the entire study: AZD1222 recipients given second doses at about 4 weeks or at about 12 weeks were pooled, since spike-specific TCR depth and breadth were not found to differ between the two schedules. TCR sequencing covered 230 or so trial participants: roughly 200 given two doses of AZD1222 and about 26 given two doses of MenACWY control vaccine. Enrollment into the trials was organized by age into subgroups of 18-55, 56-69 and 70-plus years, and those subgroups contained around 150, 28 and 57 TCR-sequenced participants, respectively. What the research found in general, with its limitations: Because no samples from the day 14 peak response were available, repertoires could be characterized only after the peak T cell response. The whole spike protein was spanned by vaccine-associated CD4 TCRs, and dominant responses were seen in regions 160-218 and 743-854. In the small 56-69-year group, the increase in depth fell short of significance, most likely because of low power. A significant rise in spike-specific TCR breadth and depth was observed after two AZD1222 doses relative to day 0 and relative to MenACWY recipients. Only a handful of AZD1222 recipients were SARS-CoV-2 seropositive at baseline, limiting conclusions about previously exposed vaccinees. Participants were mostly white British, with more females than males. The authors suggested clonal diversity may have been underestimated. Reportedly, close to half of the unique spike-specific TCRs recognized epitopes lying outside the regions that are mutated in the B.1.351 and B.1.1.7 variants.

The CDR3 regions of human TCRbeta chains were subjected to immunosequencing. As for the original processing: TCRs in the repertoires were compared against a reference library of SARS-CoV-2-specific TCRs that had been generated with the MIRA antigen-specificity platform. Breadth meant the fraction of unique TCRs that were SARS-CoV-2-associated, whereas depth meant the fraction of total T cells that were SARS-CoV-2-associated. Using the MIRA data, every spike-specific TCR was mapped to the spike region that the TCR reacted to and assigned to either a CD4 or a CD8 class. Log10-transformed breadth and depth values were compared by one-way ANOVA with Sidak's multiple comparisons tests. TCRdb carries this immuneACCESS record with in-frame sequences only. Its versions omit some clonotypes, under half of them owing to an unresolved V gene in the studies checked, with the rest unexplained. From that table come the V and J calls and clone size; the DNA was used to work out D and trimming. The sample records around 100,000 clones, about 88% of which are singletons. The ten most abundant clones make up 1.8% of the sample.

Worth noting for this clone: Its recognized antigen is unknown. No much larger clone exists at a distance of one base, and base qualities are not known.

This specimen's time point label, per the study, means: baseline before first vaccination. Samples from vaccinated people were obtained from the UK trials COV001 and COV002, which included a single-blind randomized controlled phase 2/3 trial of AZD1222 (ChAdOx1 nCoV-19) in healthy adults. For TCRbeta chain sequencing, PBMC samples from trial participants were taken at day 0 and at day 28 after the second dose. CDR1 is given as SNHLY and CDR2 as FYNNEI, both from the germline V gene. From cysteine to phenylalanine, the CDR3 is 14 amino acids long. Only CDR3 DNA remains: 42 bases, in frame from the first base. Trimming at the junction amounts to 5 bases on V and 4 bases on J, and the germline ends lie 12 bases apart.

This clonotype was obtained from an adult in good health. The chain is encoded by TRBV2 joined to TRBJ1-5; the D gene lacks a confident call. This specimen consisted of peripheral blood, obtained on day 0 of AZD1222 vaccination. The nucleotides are TGTGCCAGCAGTCAGGAGTATCTTAATCAGCCCCAGCATTTT. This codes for CASSQEYLNQPQHF.